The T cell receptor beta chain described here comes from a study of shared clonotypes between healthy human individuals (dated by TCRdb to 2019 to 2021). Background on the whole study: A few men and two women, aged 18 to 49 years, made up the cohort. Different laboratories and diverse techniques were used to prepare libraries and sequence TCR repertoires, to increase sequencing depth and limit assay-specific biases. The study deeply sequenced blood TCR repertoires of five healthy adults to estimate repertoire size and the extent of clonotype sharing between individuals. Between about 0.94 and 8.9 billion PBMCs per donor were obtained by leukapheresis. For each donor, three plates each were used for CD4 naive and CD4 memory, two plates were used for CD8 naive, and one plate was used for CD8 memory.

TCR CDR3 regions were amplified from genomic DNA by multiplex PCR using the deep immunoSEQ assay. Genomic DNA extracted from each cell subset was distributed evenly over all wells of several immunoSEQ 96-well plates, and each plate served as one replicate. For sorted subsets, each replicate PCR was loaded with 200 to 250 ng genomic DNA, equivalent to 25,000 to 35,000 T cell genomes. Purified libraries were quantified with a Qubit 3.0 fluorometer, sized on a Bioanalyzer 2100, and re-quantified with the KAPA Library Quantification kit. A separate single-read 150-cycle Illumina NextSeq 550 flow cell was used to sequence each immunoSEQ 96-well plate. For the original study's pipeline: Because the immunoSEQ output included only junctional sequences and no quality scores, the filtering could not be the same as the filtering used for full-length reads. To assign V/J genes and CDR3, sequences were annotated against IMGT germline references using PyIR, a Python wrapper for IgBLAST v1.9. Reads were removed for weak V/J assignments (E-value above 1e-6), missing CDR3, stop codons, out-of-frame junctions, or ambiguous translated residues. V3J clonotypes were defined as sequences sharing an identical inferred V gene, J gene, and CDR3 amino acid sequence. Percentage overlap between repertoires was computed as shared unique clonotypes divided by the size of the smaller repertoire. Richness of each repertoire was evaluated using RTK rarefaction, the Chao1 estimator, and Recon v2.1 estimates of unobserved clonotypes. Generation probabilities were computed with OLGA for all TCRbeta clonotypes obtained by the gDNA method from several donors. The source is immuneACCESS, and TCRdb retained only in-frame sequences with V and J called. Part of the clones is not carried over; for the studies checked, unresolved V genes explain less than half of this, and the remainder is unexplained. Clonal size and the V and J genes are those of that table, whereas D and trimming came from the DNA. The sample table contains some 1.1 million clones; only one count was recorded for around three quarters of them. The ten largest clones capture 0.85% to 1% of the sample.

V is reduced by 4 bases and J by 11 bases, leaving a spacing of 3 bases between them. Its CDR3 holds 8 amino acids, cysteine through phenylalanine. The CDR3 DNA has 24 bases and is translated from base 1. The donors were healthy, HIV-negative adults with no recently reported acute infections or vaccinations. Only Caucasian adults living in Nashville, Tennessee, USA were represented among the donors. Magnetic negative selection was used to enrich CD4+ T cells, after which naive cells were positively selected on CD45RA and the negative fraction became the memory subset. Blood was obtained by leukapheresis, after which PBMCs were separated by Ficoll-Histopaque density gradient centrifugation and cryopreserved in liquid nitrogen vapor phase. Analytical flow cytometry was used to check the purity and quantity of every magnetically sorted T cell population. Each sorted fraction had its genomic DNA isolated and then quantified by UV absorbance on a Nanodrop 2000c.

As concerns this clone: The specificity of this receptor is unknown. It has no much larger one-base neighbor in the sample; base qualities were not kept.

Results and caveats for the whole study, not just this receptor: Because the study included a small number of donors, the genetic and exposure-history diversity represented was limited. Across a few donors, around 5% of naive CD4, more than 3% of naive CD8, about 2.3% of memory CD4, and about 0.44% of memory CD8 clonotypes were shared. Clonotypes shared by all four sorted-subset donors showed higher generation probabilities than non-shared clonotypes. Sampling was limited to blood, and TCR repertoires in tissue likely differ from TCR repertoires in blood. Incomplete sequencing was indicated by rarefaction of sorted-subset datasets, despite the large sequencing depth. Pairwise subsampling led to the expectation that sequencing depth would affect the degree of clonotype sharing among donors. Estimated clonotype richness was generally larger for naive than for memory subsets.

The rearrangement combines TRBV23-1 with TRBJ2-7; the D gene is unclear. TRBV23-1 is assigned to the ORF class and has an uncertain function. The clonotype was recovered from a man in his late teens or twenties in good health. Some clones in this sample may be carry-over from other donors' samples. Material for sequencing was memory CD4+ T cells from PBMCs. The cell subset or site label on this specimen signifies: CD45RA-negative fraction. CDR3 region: CASSPKYF. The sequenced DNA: TGCGCCAGCAGTCCGAAGTACTTC.